The 4 T cell receptor beta chains presented below share a single source sample, sequenced in a study of beta chain features in type 1 diabetes. Study results and limitations: All four CD4+ subsets of Type 1 diabetes patients contained TCRB CDR3s that were moderately but significantly shorter.

These receptors have no identified antigens. Isolated RNA was reverse transcribed in full, so expressed TCRB transcripts were sequenced. The protocol was immunoSEQ multiplex PCR, while the TCRdb copy is restricted to in-frame clones and leaves out a portion. The sample holds about 660,000 clones, around 15% seen once. Sequencing was carried out using naive CD4+ T cells from blood. These receptors all come from a man between 18 and 29 years old with type 1 diabetes.

The table lists this clone with a few counts. This chain uses TRBV5-5 with TRBJ2-7; a possible D gene is TRBD1 (5 bases). The ends were cut back, 1 base at V and 0 bases at J, with 8 bases in the middle. The CDR3 totals 14 residues. Germline values: CDR1 SGHKS, CDR2 YYEKEE (reference sequence). In nucleotides, the CDR3 is TGTGCCAGCAGCTTGTGGGGCAGCTCCTACGAGCAGTACTTC. Protein product: CASSLWGSSYEQYF.

This clone was seen a handful of times. The gene calls are TRBV6-5 and TRBJ1-3; D remains ambiguous. There are 11 residues in the CDR3. Trimming took 5 bases from V and 11 from J, leaving 10 bases between them. The germline gives CDR1 MNHEY, CDR2 SVGAGI. The CDR3 sequence: CASSRAEAIYF. CDR3 sequence (DNA): TGTGCCAGCAGTCGAGCAGAGGCCATATATTTT.

This clone was picked up one time. J is TRBJ1-2 and V is TRBV7-9, with D possibly TRBD1 on 5 matching bases. The CDR3 totals 14 residues. V was trimmed by 1 base and J by 4 bases, leaving 10 bases between them. Germline V gene data show CDR1 as SEHNR and CDR2 as FQNEAQ (reference sequence). The CDR3 nucleotides read TGTGCCAGCAGCTTAGGCGGGGCCATCTATGGCTACACCTTC. It translates to CASSLGGAIYGYTF.

This clone showed up just a few times. This chain uses TRBV7-2 with TRBJ2-7, with a possible D match to TRBD1 (6 bases). From germline, CDR1 is SGHTA and CDR2 FQGNSA. The CDR3 runs 12 residues. Trimming shortened V by 5 bases and J by 6 bases, and 11 bases separated the two germline ends. The CDR3 DNA sequence: TGTGCCAGCAGCCGACAGGTTTCCGAGCAGTACTTC. Protein product: CASSRQVSEQYF. Together with reference TRBV7-2 and TRBJ2-7, the CDR3 gives the full variable domain: GAGVSQSPSNKVTEKGKDVELRCDPISGHTALYWYRQSLGQGLEFLIYFQGNSAPDKSGLPSDRFSAERTGGSVSTLTIQRTQQEDSAVYLCASSRQVSEQYFGPGTRLTVT.